Listed here are 21 T cell receptor beta chains from one sample, sequenced in a study of blood T cell repertoires in COVID-19. Sequencing used immunoSEQ multiplex PCR; TCRdb keeps in-frame clones, though not all of them. There are hundreds of thousands of clones in the sample; 88% occur only once, and over 6% lies in the top ten. Source material: peripheral blood. The receptors were sampled from a woman in her 30s who had recovered from COVID-19.

CDR3 sequence (DNA): TGTGCCAGCAGCTCGACAGGATGGTTGGACACTGAAGCTTTCTTT. This sequence encodes CASSSTGWLDTEAFF. The genes are TRBV5-4 and TRBJ1-1; tentative D call: TRBD1 (6 bases). Germline V gives CDR1 SGHNT, CDR2 YYREEE (reference sequence). The CDR3 runs 15 residues. V was pared by 3 bases and J by 3 bases, with 15 bases between.

CDR3 amino acids: CASSLDLGNTEAFF. CDR3 coding DNA: TGTGCCAGCAGCTTGGACCTCGGGAACACTGAAGCTTTCTTT. The rearrangement links TRBV5-4 to TRBJ1-1; no reliable D call. The CDR3 covers 14 residues. Germline V lookup: CDR1 SGHNT, CDR2 YYREEE (reference sequence). V lost 0 bases to trimming and J lost 1 base, with 7 bases between them.

The V and J genes are TRBV24-1 and TRBJ2-1, with 9 bases matching TRBD1. CDR3 length equals 16 residues. The junction had 9 bases not matched to a gene; V was cut back by 2 bases and J by 8 bases. Per germline, CDR1 KGHDR and CDR2 SFDVKD. CDR3 sequence reads: CATSDYGTGFLDEQFF. Here the CDR3 DNA reads TGTGCCACCAGTGATTACGGGACAGGGTTTTTAGATGAGCAGTTCTTC.

This chain links TRBV7-2 with TRBJ2-1; 14 bases fit TRBD2. Unmatched junction bases numbered 11, after V lost 2 bases and J lost 5 bases. This CDR3 is 19 amino acids long. From germline, CDR1 is SGHTA and CDR2 FQGNSA. The CDR3 spells CASSLTGWAGLAGDNEQFF. The CDR3 coding sequence is TGTGCCAGCAGCTTAACGGGTTGGGCGGGACTAGCGGGGGACAATGAGCAGTTCTTC. The whole variable domain, remainder taken from reference TRBV7-2 and TRBJ2-1, is GAGVSQSPSNKVTEKGKDVELRCDPISGHTALYWYRQSLGQGLEFLIYFQGNSAPDKSGLPSDRFSAERTGGSVSTLTIQRTQQEDSAVYLCASSLTGWAGLAGDNEQFFGPGTRLTVL.

This clone was counted a single time. The chain is built from TRBV24-1 and TRBJ1-1, with 8 bases matching TRBD1. Per the germline V gene, CDR1 is KGHDR and CDR2 is SFDVKD. CDR3 size: 13 residues. J gave up 9 bases and V 4 bases, and 6 bases lay outside the gene matches. The CDR3 is CATSDGRDRQAFF. The CDR3 nucleotides read TGTGCCACCAGTGACGGCCGGGACAGGCAAGCTTTCTTT.

The chain uses TRBV5-4 and TRBJ2-7; 7 bases match TRBD1. CDR3 length: 14 amino acids. With V trimmed by 3 bases and J by 4 bases, 7 bases remained unmatched. Germline CDR1 and CDR2: SGHNT and YYREEE (reference sequence). The CDR3 protein is CASSSPGQIYEQYF. The CDR3 bases are TGTGCCAGCAGCTCACCGGGACAGATATACGAGCAGTACTTC.

CDR3 nucleotide sequence: TGTGCCAGCAGCCCGGGACAGGGCAACTACGAGCAGTACTTC. Amino acid sequence: CASSPGQGNYEQYF. The chain combines TRBV7-2 with TRBJ2-7, with 9 bases fitting TRBD1. V gave up 5 bases and J gave up 3 bases; unmatched junction bases: 5. Germline V gene data show CDR1 as SGHTA and CDR2 as FQGNSA. The length of the CDR3 is 14 residues.

The genes are TRBV27 and TRBJ2-7, with 8 bases matching TRBD1. V dropped 6 bases and J dropped 6; count of bases not matched to a gene: 13. The CDR3 spans 15 residues. Germline values: CDR1 MNHEY, CDR2 SMNVEV (reference sequence). CDR3: CASRDREEKYCEQYF. CDR3 in DNA: TGTGCCAGCAGGGACAGGGAGGAGAAATACTGCGAGCAGTACTTC.

The J gene is TRBJ2-1, the V gene TRBV5-1, with 10 bases identical to TRBD2. V lost 0 bases and J lost 7; bases outside the gene matches: 13. The CDR3 is 18 amino acids. Germline V gene data show CDR1 as SGHRS and CDR2 as YFSETQ. CDR3 in amino acids: CASSLGGLAGARGNEQFF. CDR3 in DNA: TGCGCCAGCAGCTTGGGCGGTCTAGCGGGGGCCCGCGGTAATGAGCAGTTCTTC. Full variable domain (outside the CDR3, taken from reference TRBV5-1 and TRBJ2-1): KAGVTQTPRYLIKTRGQQVTLSCSPISGHRSVSWYQQTPGQGLQFLFEYFSETQRNKGNFPGRFSGRQFSNSRSEMNVSTLELGDSALYLCASSLGGLAGARGNEQFFGPGTRLTVL.

This rearrangement joins TRBV5-1 to TRBJ2-7; possible D gene TRBD2, 6 bases. CDR1 SGHRS and CDR2 YFSETQ come from the germline V gene. Between the trimmed V and J ends, which lost 2 bases and 6 bases, there was a span of 15 bases. The CDR3 extends over 14 amino acids. The CDR3 spells CASSFPRQGGEQYF. The CDR3 nucleotides are TGCGCCAGCAGCTTTCCCCGGCAGGGAGGCGAGCAGTACTTC.

The chain uses TRBV13 and TRBJ2-3; 9 bases are a match to TRBD1. CDR1 PRHDT and CDR2 FYEKMQ come from the germline V gene (reference sequence). The CDR3 has 16 amino acids. V was clipped by 5 bases and J by 2 bases; unmatched bases: 8. CDR3 bases: TGTGCCAGCAGCGCAACAGGGGGCCATTTCACAGATACGCAGTATTTT. It codes for CASSATGGHFTDTQYF.

V and J are TRBV2 and TRBJ1-2, with D unclear. Between the trimmed V and J ends, which lost 6 bases and 8 bases, there was a span of 16 bases. Germline assignment: CDR1 SNHLY and CDR2 FYNNEI. The length of the CDR3 is 13 residues. The CDR3 sequence is CASRQDGDEGYTF. The CDR3 coding sequence is TGTGCCAGCAGACAAGACGGAGACGAAGGCTACACCTTC. The whole variable domain, filled in from reference TRBV2 and TRBJ1-2, reads EPEVTQTPSHQVTQMGQEVILRCVPISNHLYFYWYRQILGQKVEFLVSFYNNEISEKSEIFDDQFSVERPDGSNFTLKIRSTKLEDSAMYFCASRQDGDEGYTFGSGTRLTVV.

Turning to this clone: Different DNA sequences within this sample yield the same CDR3. V gene TRBV11-1 combines with J gene TRBJ1-2, with D perhaps TRBD1 (6 bases). Trimming took 0 bases from V and 3 from J, leaving 8 bases between them. The CDR3 is 14 residues long. The germline V gene encodes CDR1 SGHAT and CDR2 FQDESV (reference sequence). CDR3 DNA: TGTGCCAGCAGCTTAGCTGGGGGCGACTATGGCTACACCTTC. Its translation is CASSLAGGDYGYTF.

The V and J genes are TRBV29-1 and TRBJ2-7; 9 nucleotides line up with TRBD1. The V segment lost 4 bases and the J segment 3 bases; nucleotides outside the gene matches: 7. The CDR3 totals 14 residues. CDR1 is SQVTM and CDR2 is ANQGSEA in the germline V gene. CDR3 sequence reads: CSVVGTGSDYEQYF. The CDR3 nucleotides are TGCAGCGTTGTAGGGACAGGGTCAGACTACGAGCAGTACTTC.

The chain combines TRBV27 with TRBJ2-7, with 10 bases matching TRBD2. The V segment lost 2 bases and the J segment 5 bases; nucleotides outside the gene matches: 15. CDR1 is MNHEY, CDR2 SMNVEV, per germline (reference sequence). The CDR3 is made up of 18 amino acids. The chain's CDR3 is CASSLEAGGRLAGDEQYF. As DNA, the CDR3 is TGTGCCAGCAGTTTAGAGGCGGGGGGTCGACTAGCGGGCGACGAGCAGTACTTC.

This clone occurred a few times. The rearrangement uses TRBV28 and TRBJ1-5; 8 bases map to TRBD1. With V trimmed by 6 bases and J by 4 bases, 14 bases remained unmatched. CDR1 MDHEN and CDR2 SYDVKM come from the germline V gene. The CDR3 is made up of 17 amino acids. CDR3 bases: TGTGCCAGCAGCCTAACATCTACAGGGGGACGTAATCAGCCCCAGCATTTT. This translates into CASSLTSTGGRNQPQHF.

The chain uses TRBV28 and TRBJ1-5, with D maybe TRBD1 (6 bases). The V end lost 3 bases, the J end lost 7 bases, and 13 bases lay between the germline ends. This CDR3 is built from 14 residues. The germline V gene encodes CDR1 MDHEN and CDR2 SYDVKM. Written as DNA, the CDR3 is TGTGCCAGCAGTTTTTCTGGACAGAGACAGCCCCAGCATTTT. It yields the protein CASSFSGQRQPQHF.

The sample holds one count of this clone. The chain has TRBV6-5 and TRBJ1-2; 8 bases fit TRBD1. J was trimmed by 0 bases and V by 5 bases; bases with no gene match: 5. From germline, CDR1 is MNHEY and CDR2 SVGAGI. The CDR3 loop spans 15 amino acids. The CDR3 protein is CASSPGGYPNYGYTF. CDR3 sequence (DNA): TGTGCCAGCAGTCCAGGGGGCTATCCTAACTATGGCTACACCTTC.

J is TRBJ1-4 and V is TRBV28, with 10 positions matching TRBD1. This CDR3 is built from 15 residues. Germline CDR1 MDHEN, CDR2 SYDVKM. V dropped 6 bases and J dropped 6; count of bases not matched to a gene: 7. CDR3 in DNA: TGTGCCAGCAGAGTAAGGGACAGGGGTGATGAAAAACTGTTTTTT. This sequence encodes CASRVRDRGDEKLFF.

This clone occurred once. V is TRBV6-5 and J is TRBJ2-1; TRBD2 matches at 7 bases. In germline, CDR1 is MNHEY, CDR2 SVGAGI. CDR3 length: 14 amino acids. After removal of 2 bases from V and 5 bases from J, the junction contained 3 bases not matched to a gene. The CDR3 bases are TGTGCCAGCAGTTACGTGGGGGGGAACAATGAGCAGTTCTTC. This gives the protein CASSYVGGNNEQFF.

This clone was seen only once. The rearrangement links TRBV2 to TRBJ1-5; D gene ambiguous. The V and J ends lost 4 bases and 5 bases respectively, with 15 bases between them. CDR1 and CDR2 from the germline V gene are SNHLY and FYNNEI. This CDR3 region has 15 residues. The CDR3 loop is CASSVGHSGDQPQHF. CDR3 DNA: TGTGCCAGCAGTGTAGGGCACAGCGGCGATCAGCCCCAGCATTTT.